This T cell receptor (beta chain) was obtained from a study of graft-versus-host responses after intestinal transplantation. Study-level results: GvH clone levels peaked in circulation, and this peak was associated with early post-transplant HvG declines.

The CDR3 spans 14 residues. CDR1 is KGHSH and CDR2 is LQKENI in the germline V gene. J gave up 10 bases and V 6 bases, and 7 bases lay outside the gene matches. In the case of this clone: Antigen: not known.

Assay used: immunoSEQ multiplex PCR; TCRdb lists only in-frame clones, some missing. The table lists fewer than 85,000 clones, roughly 90% of them singletons, with around 2.5% in the top ten. J is TRBJ1-6 and V is TRBV18; TRBD1 agrees at 9 bases. The receptor was derived from a human donor who received an intestinal transplant. Sample: unstimulated CD8+ T cells sorted from spleen or lymph node cells, taken before intestinal transplant. The chain's CDR3 is CASSPGQGSSPLHF. Here the CDR3 DNA reads TGTGCCAGCTCCCCCGGACAGGGGAGCTCACCCCTCCACTTT. The full variable domain, completed using reference TRBV18 and TRBJ1-6, is NAGVMQNPRHLVRRRGQEARLRCSPMKGHSHVYWYRQLPEEGLKFMVYLQKENIIDESGMPKERFSAEFPKEGPSILRIQQVVRGDSAAYFCASSPGQGSSPLHFGNGTRLTVT.